The sequence of this T cell receptor beta chain was determined in a study of regulatory T cells in long-lasting Graves disease. In its sample, this clonotype was seen many times. Its antigen is undetermined. Study findings and constraints: Less diverse TCR repertoires were seen in persistent Graves' patients than in newly diagnosed ones. It was in persistent disease that TRBV28, TRBJ1-2 and TRBJ2-5 were favored.

Library construction for TCR beta used iRepertoire HTBI primers and Arm-PCR of CDR3 regions. TCRdb re-derived calls from the multiplex PCR reads in MiXCR, one entry per CDR3 protein. The sample contains hundreds of thousands of distinct CDR3 sequences, 13% of which appear only once. V dropped 2 bases and J dropped 0 bases, with 5 bases sitting between them. This CDR3 region has 13 residues. CDR1 is GTSNPN, CDR2 SVGIG, per germline (reference sequence). Sample time point: newly diagnosed GD, antithyroid drugs for less than 3 months. PBMC-derived RNA was used for the TCR library. An endocrinology department in Xi'an, China, recruited the patients. This sample also appeared in a second study, on T cells in Graves' hyperthyroidism and ophthalmopathy. That paper notes: Reasons for excluding patients were uncontrolled infection, other autoimmune disease, pregnancy or lactation.

The receptor's source is a man aged 25 to 40 with Graves disease. Material: peripheral blood mononuclear cells (PBMCs), obtained at new diagnosis, from a patient treated with antithyroid drugs. The V call is TRBV30, the J call TRBJ2-1; no clear D gene. CDR3: CAWSLDSYNEQFF. The DNA for the CDR3 is TGTGCCTGGAGTCTGGACTCCTACAATGAGCAGTTCTTC.